Below, 20 T cell receptor beta chains from the same sample are listed, as sequenced in a study of molecular identifiers for immune sequencing clone quantification. TCRdb reprocessed the PCR reads via MiXCR and lists one record per CDR3 protein. The sample contains about 510,000 distinct CDR3 sequences, approximately 25% of which appear only once. Sequencing input: naive CD8+ T cells from blood, with Jurkat cell RNA spiked in. The subset here: FACS-sorted CD8+CD4-CCR7+CD45RA+ naive T cells. The receptor set was obtained from a human donor in good health. Some libraries in this study had Jurkat cell RNA spiked in.

This clonotype was seen more than once but under ten times. The chain is built from TRBV6-2 or TRBV6-3 and TRBJ1-5; TRBD1 agrees at 8 bases. Trimming removed 2 bases from V and 3 bases from J; junction bases left unmatched: 12. The CDR3 totals 18 residues. Germline V gives CDR1 MNHEY, CDR2 SVGEGT. DNA for the CDR3: TGTGCCAGCAGTTACGACAGGGGTCCAGTTCCCGACAATCAGCCCCAGCATTTT. Its protein product is CASSYDRGPVPDNQPQHF.

The chain links TRBV19 to TRBJ2-1; 12 nucleotides match TRBD2. With V trimmed by 3 bases and J by 9 bases, 3 bases remained unmatched. Germline V gene data show CDR1 as LNHDA and CDR2 as SQIVND (reference sequence). The CDR3 extends over 14 amino acids. The CDR3 loop reads CASSMTSGGGEQFF. The CDR3 DNA sequence: TGTGCCAGTAGTATGACTAGCGGGGGAGGTGAGCAGTTCTTC.

In this sample, this clonotype turned up a few times. The chain couples TRBV3-1 to TRBJ1-3; TRBD1 aligns across 7 bases. Germline assignment: CDR1 LGHDT and CDR2 YNNKEL (reference sequence). This CDR3 has 13 residues. The V gene end was trimmed by 6 bases and the J gene end by 3 bases; junction bases not matched to a gene: 2. The CDR3 sequence is CASRGTDGNTIYF. Written as DNA, the CDR3 is TGTGCCAGCAGGGGGACAGATGGAAACACCATATATTTT. The full variable domain, rest sourced from reference TRBV3-1 and TRBJ1-3, is DTAVSQTPKYLVTQMGNDKSIKCEQNLGHDTMYWYKQDSKKFLKIMFSYNNKELIINETVPNRFSPKSPDKAHLNLHINSLELGDSAVYFCASRGTDGNTIYFGEGSWLTVV.

The chain recombines TRBV28 with TRBJ2-1; unclear D gene. The CDR3 consists of 15 residues. The V end was cut by 5 bases, the J end by 7 bases, with 18 bases between. Germline CDR1 reads MDHEN; CDR2 reads SYDVKM. CDR3 in amino acids: CASSPLTLGWNEQFF. CDR3 in DNA: TGTGCCAGCAGTCCCCTGACACTGGGTTGGAATGAGCAGTTCTTC. The full variable domain, completed using reference TRBV28 and TRBJ2-1, is DVKVTQSSRYLVKRTGEKVFLECVQDMDHENMFWYRQDPGLGLRLIYFSYDVKMKEKGDIPEGYSVSREKKERFSLILESASTNQTSMYLCASSPLTLGWNEQFFGPGTRLTVL.

This clonotype was seen more than once but under ten times. The chain has TRBV27 and TRBJ2-7; possible D gene TRBD2, 6 bases. The CDR3 is 15 residues long. Trimming stripped 6 bases from V and 2 bases from J, with 17 bases between. The V gene's germline CDR1 is MNHEY and CDR2 SMNVEV (reference sequence). CDR3 protein: CASSPGSGYAYEQYF. CDR3 nucleotide sequence: TGTGCCAGCAGCCCAGGGAGCGGGTACGCCTACGAGCAGTACTTC.

The DNA of the CDR3 is TGTGCCAGCAGTTTGACTAGCGGGGGCACAGGTAGCACAGATACGCAGTATTTT. Translating it yields CASSLTSGGTGSTDTQYF. This chain links TRBV7-8 with TRBJ2-3; 12 nucleotides match TRBD2. Germline CDR1 reads SGHVS; CDR2 reads FQNEAQ. Unmatched junction bases numbered 10, after V lost 6 bases and J lost 0 bases. The CDR3 contains 18 residues.

This clonotype was detected a few times. The conserved phenylalanine or tryptophan is not found at the CDR3 terminus, so this likely reflects a read error. The V gene is TRBV11-3, the J gene TRBJ2-1, with 7 bases lining up with TRBD1. The CDR3 length is 15 residues. Germline assignment: CDR1 SGHNT and CDR2 YENEEA. Germline trimming cut 3 bases from V and 1 base from J; bases unmatched to any gene: 3. CDR3 residues: CASSLSGGSYNEQFL. The DNA for the CDR3 is TGTGCCAGCAGCTTGTCAGGGGGTTCCTACAATGAGCAGTTCCTC.

This clonotype turned up a few times. The DNA of the CDR3 is TGTGCCAGCAGCCACAGGGGTCAAAATCAGCCCCAGCATTTT. Translating it yields CASSHRGQNQPQHF. The rearrangement links TRBV27 to TRBJ1-5; 7 positions agree with TRBD1. The J segment lost 4 bases and the V segment lost 6 bases, leaving 6 bases of the junction unmatched. This CDR3 has 14 amino acids. The germline V gene encodes CDR1 MNHEY and CDR2 SMNVEV (reference sequence).

This clonotype has a handful of counts. V is TRBV28 and J is TRBJ2-7; 9 positions match TRBD2. Unmatched junction bases numbered 10, after V lost 5 bases and J lost 5 bases. CDR1 and CDR2 (germline): MDHEN, SYDVKM. CDR3 length equals 15 residues. DNA for the CDR3: TGTGCCAGCAGTCCCCGTTCGTTAGCGGGAGACGAGCAGTACTTC. It yields the protein CASSPRSLAGDEQYF.

This clonotype has at least ten counts. This chain links TRBV28 with TRBJ2-7, with 7 bases lining up with TRBD1. Germline V gives CDR1 MDHEN, CDR2 SYDVKM. With V trimmed by 5 bases and J by 4 bases, 5 bases remained unmatched. This CDR3 contains 13 residues. CDR3 nucleotides: TGTGCCAGCAGTGACAGGGTGACATACGAGCAGTACTTC. It translates to CASSDRVTYEQYF.

This clonotype was seen at least ten times. This chain uses TRBV6-1 with TRBJ2-3; D unresolved. The CDR3 length is 16 residues. Trimming took off 0 bases at V and 2 bases at J, with 12 bases between the two ends. CDR1 and CDR2 from the germline V gene are MNHNS and SASEGT. CDR3 DNA sequence: TGTGCCAGCAGTGAAGCGGGGAACCATTTCACAGATACGCAGTATTTT. This codes for CASSEAGNHFTDTQYF.

This clonotype was detected many times. The gene calls are TRBV7-2 and TRBJ2-5; D uncertain. CDR1 and CDR2 from the germline V gene are SGHTA and FQGNSA. This CDR3 is built from 15 residues. V was clipped by 4 bases and J by 5 bases, with 17 bases between them. In DNA, the CDR3 is TGTGCCAGCAGCTCTCCGAAGGAGATTTACGAGACCCAGTACTTC. Translated: CASSSPKEIYETQYF.

The genes are TRBV6-6 and TRBJ1-1; possibly TRBD1 for D (6 bases). CDR3 length equals 15 residues. The germline V gene encodes CDR1 MNHNY and CDR2 SVGAGI (reference sequence). V was cut by 6 bases and J by 0 bases, with 14 bases left in between. CDR3 in amino acids: CASSGRTGLNTEAFF. In DNA, the CDR3 is TGTGCCAGCAGCGGCCGCACAGGGTTGAACACTGAAGCTTTCTTT.

At least ten counts were recorded for this clonotype. This chain links TRBV4-1 with TRBJ1-5, with 7 nucleotides matching TRBD1. The ends lost 3 bases at V and 6 bases at J; junction bases unmatched: 11. Germline-derived CDR1 and CDR2 are MGHRA and YSYEKL. The CDR3 is made up of 16 amino acids. The CDR3 region is CASSQLQGYSPQPQHF. The DNA of the CDR3 is TGCGCCAGCAGCCAGCTACAGGGGTATAGTCCTCAGCCCCAGCATTTT.

This clonotype was detected a few times. The rearrangement uses TRBV27 and TRBJ1-2; 7 bases match TRBD1. The CDR3 contains 13 residues. The V gene end was trimmed by 1 base and the J gene end by 8 bases; junction bases not matched to a gene: 4. CDR1 and CDR2 from the germline V gene are MNHEY and SMNVEV (reference sequence). In DNA form, the CDR3 reads TGTGCCAGCAGTTTATTAGGGACAGAAGGCTACACCTTC. Its translation is CASSLLGTEGYTF.

This clonotype was counted between two and nine times. V and J are TRBV3-1 and TRBJ2-7; no reliable D call. Germline V CDR1 and CDR2: LGHDT, YNNKEL (reference sequence). The V and J ends lost 5 bases and 3 bases respectively, with 17 bases between them. CDR3 length: 15 residues. This CDR3 reads CASSFLANLDYEQYF. CDR3 coding DNA: TGTGCCAGCAGCTTTTTGGCGAACCTTGACTACGAGCAGTACTTC.

Remarks on this clonotype: One end of the junction is discordant with germline, which a read error may explain. The chain is built from TRBV7-9 and TRBJ2-7; D gene uncertain. This CDR3 spans 12 amino acids. Germline CDR1 is SEHNR and CDR2 is FQNEAQ (reference sequence). The CDR3 DNA sequence: TGTGCCAGCAGCTTCCAGTCCTACGAGCAGCACTTC. It is translated as CASSFQSYEQHF.

This clonotype was counted between two and nine times. A read error may account for a junction end that differs from germline. The chain carries TRBV5-3 and TRBJ2-7, with a tentative D call TRBD1 (5 bases). TRBV5-3 is known as an ORF, though its function is uncertain. The CDR3 has 13 residues. CDR3 amino acids: CASSSQGVHEQYF. In DNA, the CDR3 is TGTGCCAGCAGCTCTCAAGGGGTCCACGAGCAGTACTTC.

The chain employs TRBV28 and TRBJ2-7, with D unclear. Germline CDR1 reads MDHEN; CDR2 reads SYDVKM. The CDR3 sequence is 12 residues long. Trimming took 6 bases from V and 6 from J, leaving 12 bases between them. The CDR3 sequence is CASSPFSGEQYF. The CDR3, as DNA: TGTGCCAGCAGCCCATTTTCGGGCGAGCAGTACTTC.

The table lists this clonotype with many counts. The chain joins TRBV3-1 to TRBJ1-2, with 7 bases identical to TRBD1. Trimming took 0 bases from V and 3 from J; bases not matched to a gene: 7. CDR3 length: 16 residues. Germline values: CDR1 LGHDT, CDR2 YNNKEL (reference sequence). The CDR3 DNA reads TGTGCCAGCAGCCAAGATCTACAGGGGACACACTATGGCTACACCTTC. As protein: CASSQDLQGTHYGYTF. Using reference TRBV3-1 and TRBJ1-2 for the parts outside the CDR3, the full variable domain is DTAVSQTPKYLVTQMGNDKSIKCEQNLGHDTMYWYKQDSKKFLKIMFSYNNKELIINETVPNRFSPKSPDKAHLNLHINSLELGDSAVYFCASSQDLQGTHYGYTFGSGTRLTVV.